This passage covers 5 T cell receptor beta chains from one sample sequenced in a study of blood T cell repertoires in COVID-19. This table comes from immunoSEQ multiplex PCR, and its TCRdb copy is limited to in-frame clones, with some not included. The table has approximately 74,000 clones, over 70% seen once. The sample was peripheral blood. Source of these receptors: a man older than 75 with active or convalescent COVID-19.

CDR3 sequence reads: CASSLWAGDNYGYTF. CDR3 coding DNA: TGTGCCAGCAGCTTATGGGCAGGGGACAACTATGGCTACACCTTC. The chain joins TRBV7-8 to TRBJ1-2, with a tentative D call TRBD1 (6 bases). Deletions cut 2 bases from V and 2 bases from J, with 12 bases between. CDR3 length: 15 residues. CDR1 and CDR2 from the germline V gene are SGHVS and FQNEAQ.

V is TRBV6-1 and J is TRBJ2-1, with a tentative D call TRBD1 (5 bases). Germline assignment: CDR1 MNHNS and CDR2 SASEGT. The CDR3 has 16 residues. V lost 2 bases and J 2 bases, leaving 13 bases between the germline ends. This CDR3 is CASSELLQGPYNEQFF. The DNA of the CDR3 is TGTGCCAGCAGTGAATTACTGCAGGGCCCCTACAATGAGCAGTTCTTC.

V gene TRBV5-1 combines with J gene TRBJ1-6; a possible D gene is TRBD1 (6 bases). This CDR3 is 14 amino acids long. V was pared by 4 bases and J by 5 bases, with 10 bases between. Germline V gene lookup returns CDR1 SGHRS and CDR2 YFSETQ. Here the CDR3 DNA reads TGCGCCAGCAGCCTACAGGGTAATAATTCACCCCTCCACTTT. This sequence encodes CASSLQGNNSPLHF.

In its sample, this clone was seen a few times. The chain combines TRBV25-1 with TRBJ2-7; the match to TRBD2 covers 11 bases. Per germline, CDR1 MGHDK and CDR2 SYGVNS. CDR3 length equals 14 residues. Trimming at V came to 5 bases and at J to 6 bases, leaving 6 bases not matched to a gene. CDR3: CASSSSGGAGEQYF. The CDR3 nucleotides are TGTGCCAGCAGTAGTAGCGGGGGGGCGGGCGAGCAGTACTTC.

The rearrangement links TRBV28 to TRBJ2-1; 8 bases agree with TRBD1. Germline trimming cut 5 bases from V and 12 bases from J; bases unmatched to any gene: 9. In germline, CDR1 is MDHEN, CDR2 SYDVKM. CDR3 length: 13 amino acids. The CDR3 spells CASSETGALWQFF. The CDR3, as DNA: TGTGCCAGCAGTGAGACAGGGGCTTTGTGGCAGTTCTTC.